Following are 30 T cell receptor beta chains from one sample sequenced in a study of blood T cells in healthy people across ages. PCR was performed a second time for roughly 7 to 11 cycles using a sample-barcoded 5' primer and a J-beta primer mix. MiXCR was run by TCRdb on the 5' RACE reads, yielding one entry per CDR3 protein. Of 700,000 to 800,000 distinct CDR3 sequences in the sample, 35% to 45% were seen once. Specimen: blood. The origin of the receptors is a woman aged 60-75 years in good health.

About this clonotype itself: An end of the junction does not agree with germline; a read error may underlie this. The chain carries TRBV11-3 and TRBJ2-3; TRBD2 agrees at 13 bases. The germline V gene encodes CDR1 SGHNT and CDR2 YENEEA. This CDR3 has 16 amino acids. CDR3 DNA sequence: TGTGCCAGCAGCCCCGGGACTAGCGGGGATACAGATACGCGGTATTTT. It codes for CASSPGTSGDTDTRYF.

This clonotype was recorded many times. The chain links TRBV9 to TRBJ2-3; 8 bases match TRBD2. The length of the CDR3 is 15 residues. The J segment lost 6 bases and the V segment lost 0 bases, leaving 6 bases of the junction unmatched. From germline, CDR1 is SGDLS and CDR2 YYNGEE. CDR3 coding DNA: TGTGCCAGCAGCGTAGGGGGAGCGGGGGCGGATACGCAGTATTTT. Encoded protein: CASSVGGAGADTQYF.

In its sample, this clonotype was seen a few times. The V gene is TRBV19, the J gene TRBJ2-5; 7 bases line up with TRBD1. V was clipped by 6 bases and J by 5 bases; unmatched bases: 6. Germline V gene lookup returns CDR1 LNHDA and CDR2 SQIVND (reference sequence). This CDR3 comprises 13 residues. The CDR3 DNA sequence: TGTGCCAGTAGCCTAGACAGGGACGAGACCCAGTACTTC. Protein: CASSLDRDETQYF.

This clonotype was seen repeatedly, ten times or more. This chain joins TRBV4-3 and TRBJ2-1; 11 bases align to TRBD1. This CDR3 is built from 16 residues. Germline V lookup: CDR1 LGHNA, CDR2 YSLEER. V gave up 2 bases and J gave up 8 bases; unmatched junction bases: 8. The CDR3 region has the DNA TGCGCCAGCAGCCAAACCGGGACAGGGGGGGTCGATGAGCAGTTCTTC. It is translated as CASSQTGTGGVDEQFF.

Worth noting for this clonotype: One end of the junction is discordant with germline, which a read error may explain. The DNA of the CDR3 is TGCGCCAGCAGCTTATCAGTAGCAGCCTCGCAATTGAAGCAGTTCTTC. It codes for CASSLSVAASQLKQFF. The rearrangement joins TRBV13 to TRBJ2-1; D gene uncertain. Germline CDR1 and CDR2: PRHDT and FYEKMQ (reference sequence). This CDR3 has 16 amino acids.

CDR3 in DNA: TGCGCCAGCAGCCAAGACGACGAAGGGGGCTATGGCTACACCTTC. It encodes CASSQDDEGGYGYTF. The chain combines TRBV4-1 with TRBJ1-2; D may be TRBD1 (6 bases). Germline CDR1 and CDR2: MGHRA and YSYEKL. The CDR3 covers 15 residues. The V end lost 0 bases, the J end lost 4 bases, and 12 bases lay between the germline ends.

This rearrangement joins TRBV6-2 or TRBV6-3 to TRBJ1-2, with D possibly TRBD1 on 6 matching bases. With 2 bases removed from V and 7 bases from J, the gap between germline ends came to 17 bases. This CDR3 region has 15 residues. CDR1 and CDR2 from the germline V gene are MNHEY and SVGEGT. In nucleotides, the CDR3 is TGTGCCAGCAGTTACGGGGGCAGGGCGTCGTGTGGCTACACCTTC. Amino acid sequence: CASSYGGRASCGYTF.

The chain couples TRBV5-1 to TRBJ2-1; D is undetermined. Germline V gene sequence: CDR1 SGHRS, CDR2 YFSETQ. The CDR3 is made up of 16 amino acids. Trimming took off 0 bases at V and 1 base at J, with 11 bases between the two ends. The CDR3 DNA follows: TGCGCCAGCAGCTTGGACAACTTTGGGTCCTACAATGAGCAGTTCTTC. Encoded protein: CASSLDNFGSYNEQFF.

This chain joins TRBV3-1 and TRBJ1-6; perhaps TRBD1 as D (6 bases). Trimming stripped 0 bases from V and 8 bases from J, with 8 bases between. The germline gives CDR1 LGHDT, CDR2 YNNKEL (reference sequence). This CDR3 comprises 14 residues. The CDR3, as DNA: TGTGCCAGCAGCCAAGAAGGGGGACATTCACCCCTCCACTTT. It translates to CASSQEGGHSPLHF. The whole variable domain, filled in from reference TRBV3-1 and TRBJ1-6, reads DTAVSQTPKYLVTQMGNDKSIKCEQNLGHDTMYWYKQDSKKFLKIMFSYNNKELIINETVPNRFSPKSPDKAHLNLHINSLELGDSAVYFCASSQEGGHSPLHFGNGTRLTVT.

As regards this clonotype: A much larger clone lies one base from this, so it may be a read error. This chain uses TRBV10-3 with TRBJ2-3, with TRBD1 as a possible D gene (6 bases). From germline, CDR1 is ENHRY and CDR2 SYGVKD. The length of the CDR3 is 17 residues. Trimming stripped 4 bases from V and 0 bases from J, with 17 bases between. The CDR3 spells CAISAVPGDTSTDTQYF. The CDR3 nucleotides are TGTGCCATCAGTGCGGTCCCCGGGGACACTAGCACAGATACGCAGTATTTT.

This rearrangement joins TRBV7-2 to TRBJ2-1; no definite D call. Germline V gene data show CDR1 as SGHTA and CDR2 as FQGNSA. This CDR3 region has 13 residues. The CDR3 spells CASVGPSSYEQFF. CDR3 nucleotide sequence: TGTGCTTCCGTTGGACCGAGCTCCTACGAGCAGTTCTTC.

This clonotype was seen many times. The chain is built from TRBV2 and TRBJ2-7; 10 positions agree with TRBD1. This CDR3 has 15 amino acids. CDR1 is SNHLY, CDR2 FYNNEI, per germline. Germline trimming cut 6 bases from V and 5 bases from J; bases unmatched to any gene: 10. This CDR3 is CASSPPGQGIHEQYF. DNA of the CDR3: TGTGCCAGCAGCCCTCCGGGACAGGGGATCCACGAGCAGTACTTC.

Only a few counts were recorded for this clonotype. The CDR3 DNA sequence: TGCGCCAGCAGCGTGATGCAGGGGGCAGGGTACGAGCAGTACTTC. It specifies CASSVMQGAGYEQYF. The chain links TRBV5-1 to TRBJ2-7; 8 bases align to TRBD1. CDR3 length: 15 residues. The germline gives CDR1 SGHRS, CDR2 YFSETQ. Trimming took 4 bases from V and 4 from J; bases not matched to a gene: 10. Together with reference TRBV5-1 and TRBJ2-7, the CDR3 gives the full variable domain: KAGVTQTPRYLIKTRGQQVTLSCSPISGHRSVSWYQQTPGQGLQFLFEYFSETQRNKGNFPGRFSGRQFSNSRSEMNVSTLELGDSALYLCASSVMQGAGYEQYFGPGTRLTVT.

This chain joins TRBV5-1 and TRBJ2-1, with D hard to call. This CDR3 contains 11 residues. Germline-derived CDR1 and CDR2 are SGHRS and YFSETQ. Trimming shortened V by 6 bases and J by 13 bases, and 14 bases separated the two germline ends. CDR3 amino acids: CASNFSQTQFF. CDR3 nucleotide sequence: TGCGCCAGCAACTTTTCACAGACCCAGTTCTTC.

V gene TRBV7-2 combines with J gene TRBJ1-5; no clear D. The germline V gene has CDR1 SGHTA and CDR2 FQGNSA. With 5 bases removed from V and 3 bases from J, the gap between germline ends came to 11 bases. The CDR3 sequence is 14 residues long. CDR3 coding DNA: TGTGCCAGCAGCCAGGACGGATTCAATCAGCCCCAGCATTTT. This encodes CASSQDGFNQPQHF. Full variable domain (outside the CDR3, taken from reference TRBV7-2 and TRBJ1-5): GAGVSQSPSNKVTEKGKDVELRCDPISGHTALYWYRQSLGQGLEFLIYFQGNSAPDKSGLPSDRFSAERTGGSVSTLTIQRTQQEDSAVYLCASSQDGFNQPQHFGDGTRLSIL.

Comments on this clonotype: The junction departs from germline at one end; a sequencing error may be responsible. This sequence joins TRBV7-3 and TRBJ2-1; TRBD1 aligns across 7 bases. The CDR3 length is 13 residues. Germline V CDR1 and CDR2: SGHTA, FQGTGA. The CDR3 sequence: CASSSGQYNERFF. CDR3 in DNA: TGTGCCAGCAGCTCGGGACAGTACAATGAGCGGTTCTTC.

V gene TRBV20-1 combines with J gene TRBJ1-5; weak D call: TRBD1 (5 bases). V lost 1 base and J 5 bases, leaving 9 bases between the germline ends. The V gene's germline CDR1 is DFQATT and CDR2 SNEGSKA (reference sequence). The CDR3 sequence is 13 residues long. In nucleotides, the CDR3 is TGCAGTGCTAGAGTACAGGAGGATCAGCCCCAGCATTTT. Translated, it gives CSARVQEDQPQHF.

This chain connects TRBV6-5 to TRBJ1-4; the match to TRBD1 covers 7 bases. CDR1 MNHEY and CDR2 SVGAGI come from the germline V gene. V shed 6 bases, J shed 7 bases, and the junction held 11 bases outside the gene matches. The CDR3 loop spans 15 amino acids. The CDR3 DNA reads as TGTGCCAGCAGCCCCGACAGGGCCTTTCCTGAAAAACTGTTTTTT. Translated, it gives CASSPDRAFPEKLFF.

CDR3 sequence reads: CASSLLTGGNSGNTIYF. CDR3 sequence (DNA): TGTGCCAGCAGCCTGTTGACAGGGGGGAACTCTGGAAACACCATATATTTT. This chain joins TRBV4-2 and TRBJ1-3; the match to TRBD1 covers 9 bases. In germline, CDR1 is LGHNA, CDR2 YNFKEQ. CDR3 length equals 17 residues. With V trimmed by 4 bases and J by 0 bases, 7 bases remained unmatched.

A few counts support this clonotype. The chain uses TRBV23-1 and TRBJ2-1; TRBD2 agrees at 10 bases. TRBV23-1 counts as an open reading frame of uncertain function. The CDR3 loop spans 16 amino acids. The V gene end was trimmed by 6 bases and the J gene end by 4 bases; junction bases not matched to a gene: 9. This CDR3 is CASSRRGTSEYNEQFF. As DNA, the CDR3 is TGCGCCAGCAGCCGCAGGGGGACTAGCGAGTACAATGAGCAGTTCTTC.

In its sample, this clonotype was seen a few times. In nucleotides, the CDR3 is TGCAGTGCTAGTGGACAGAATAATTCACCCCTCCACTTT. Amino acid sequence: CSASGQNNSPLHF. The chain couples TRBV20-1 to TRBJ1-6; possible D gene TRBD1, 6 bases. The germline CDR1 and CDR2 sequences are DFQATT and SNEGSKA (reference sequence). CDR3 size: 13 residues. The V end was cut by 3 bases, the J end by 5 bases, with 8 bases between.

The V gene is TRBV5-1, the J gene TRBJ2-6; D perhaps matches TRBD2 (6 bases). V was pared by 4 bases and J by 2 bases, with 13 bases between. The CDR3 runs to 16 residues. The germline CDR1 and CDR2 sequences are SGHRS and YFSETQ. CDR3: CASSHDLAPGANVLTF. CDR3 nucleotides: TGCGCCAGCAGCCACGACCTAGCGCCTGGGGCCAACGTCCTGACTTTC.

This clonotype was observed at least ten times. J is TRBJ2-1 and V is TRBV19, with D tentatively TRBD2 (5 bases). This CDR3 has 14 amino acids. Germline V gene data show CDR1 as LNHDA and CDR2 as SQIVND (reference sequence). V was trimmed by 3 bases and J by 7 bases, leaving 13 bases between them. DNA for the CDR3: TGTGCCAGTAGTATGCGGTCGGGGTGGAATGAGCAGTTCTTC. It is translated as CASSMRSGWNEQFF.

This clonotype is a singleton in its sample. The V call is TRBV15, the J call TRBJ2-7; tentative D call: TRBD2 (6 bases). Germline-derived CDR1 and CDR2 are LNHNV and YYDKDF (reference sequence). The V end lost 3 bases, the J end lost 1 base, and 13 bases lay between the germline ends. The CDR3 covers 15 residues. In DNA, the CDR3 is TGTGCCACCAGCAGCAAGACGGGGGATTCCTACGAGCAGTACTTC. The encoded protein is CATSSKTGDSYEQYF.

This chain joins TRBV29-1 and TRBJ1-2, with TRBD1 as a possible D gene (5 bases). CDR3 size: 13 residues. From germline, CDR1 is SQVTM and CDR2 ANQGSEA. Trimming removed 3 bases from V and 3 bases from J, with 11 bases in between. CDR3 bases: TGCAGCGTTGACCCGTGGGGGGACTATGGCTACACCTTC. This encodes CSVDPWGDYGYTF.

The rearrangement joins TRBV20-1 to TRBJ1-1; no reliable D call. The germline V gene has CDR1 DFQATT and CDR2 SNEGSKA (reference sequence). This CDR3 is 12 amino acids long. Trimming stripped 0 bases from V and 5 bases from J, with 7 bases between. The CDR3 sequence: CSARDKGTEAFF. CDR3 DNA: TGCAGTGCTAGAGATAAGGGAACTGAAGCTTTCTTT.

This chain joins TRBV29-1 and TRBJ1-1; D call uncertain. V was shortened by 3 bases and J by 2 bases, with 7 bases between the two germline ends. CDR3 length: 12 residues. Germline values: CDR1 SQVTM, CDR2 ANQGSEA. Written as DNA, the CDR3 is TGCAGCGTTGATGAGGTTAACACTGAAGCTTTCTTT. It yields the protein CSVDEVNTEAFF.

The chain uses TRBV2 and TRBJ2-7; D is ambiguous. Trimming left V 4 bases short and J 2 bases short, with 6 bases between. Germline values: CDR1 SNHLY, CDR2 FYNNEI. The length of the CDR3 is 12 residues. The CDR3 loop reads CASSVQAYEQYF. The CDR3 DNA sequence: TGTGCCAGCAGTGTGCAGGCCTACGAGCAGTACTTC.

The rearrangement uses TRBV28 and TRBJ1-4; D is possibly TRBD1 (6 bases). V was clipped by 6 bases and J by 0 bases, with 11 bases between them. The germline V gene encodes CDR1 MDHEN and CDR2 SYDVKM. The CDR3 extends over 15 amino acids. CDR3 region: CASSTTGSTNEKLFF. CDR3 DNA sequence: TGTGCCAGCAGCACTACAGGGTCAACTAATGAAAAACTGTTTTTT.

The V and J genes are TRBV28 and TRBJ1-5; 9 positions agree with TRBD1. The length of the CDR3 is 16 residues. CDR1 and CDR2 (germline): MDHEN, SYDVKM. V dropped 3 bases and J dropped 6; count of bases not matched to a gene: 9. The CDR3 region has the DNA TGTGCCAGCAGTTTGGTGGGGACAGGGTACGGTCAGCCCCAGCATTTT. Its protein is CASSLVGTGYGQPQHF. The variable domain in full, with the rest retrieved from reference TRBV28 and TRBJ1-5, is DVKVTQSSRYLVKRTGEKVFLECVQDMDHENMFWYRQDPGLGLRLIYFSYDVKMKEKGDIPEGYSVSREKKERFSLILESASTNQTSMYLCASSLVGTGYGQPQHFGDGTRLSIL.